This paragraph covers one T cell receptor beta chain sequence. Its antigen is currently unknown. From around 0.4 ug of RNA, a library with molecular barcoded alpha/delta and beta/gamma adaptors was made. MiXCR, run by TCRdb on the reads, gives a single entry per CDR3 protein. The profile shows tens of thousands of distinct CDR3 sequences, approximately 14% of them singletons. There are 14 residues in the CDR3. The junction had 2 bases not matched to a gene; V was cut back by 3 bases and J by 1 base. CDR1 is ENHRY and CDR2 is SYGVKD in the germline V gene. The data were taken from a study of read filtering for tumor transcriptome and immune sequencing. Points from the study as a whole: The CD138-negative fraction was mixed bone marrow immune cells, not pure T cells.

The source material was a population of CD138-negative cells sorted from bone marrow. The chain carries TRBV10-3 and TRBJ2-5; the match to TRBD2 covers 7 bases. The sequence was collected from a donor at least 40 years old with multiple myeloma. The CDR3 loop reads CAISDGGSQETQYF. The CDR3 nucleotides are TGTGCCATCAGTGACGGCGGGAGCCAAGAGACCCAGTACTTC.